Each of the 15 T cell receptor beta chains below was sequenced from the same sample in a study of T cell responses to AZD1222 COVID-19 vaccine. Assay: immunoSEQ multiplex PCR; the TCRdb copy retains only in-frame clones and omits some. There are 15,000 to 20,000 clones in the sample; about nine tenths occur only once, and over 8% lies in the top ten. This specimen was peripheral blood, taken 28 days after the second AZD1222 dose. Every receptor here comes from an adult who received the AZD1222 COVID-19 vaccine.

V and J are TRBV6-5 and TRBJ1-6; D unclear. Trimming pared 7 bases from V and 1 base from J, leaving 8 bases between. The CDR3 loop spans 14 amino acids. Germline-derived CDR1 and CDR2 are MNHEY and SVGAGI. The CDR3 here is CASTPRSYNSPLHF. The DNA of the CDR3 is TGTGCCAGCACCCCAAGATCCTATAATTCACCCCTCCACTTT.

This chain connects TRBV10-3 to TRBJ1-5; 9 bases agree with TRBD1. The CDR3 extends over 15 amino acids. Germline CDR1 and CDR2: ENHRY and SYGVKD. After removal of 9 bases from V and 0 bases from J, the junction contained 6 bases not matched to a gene. For the CDR3, the DNA is TGTGCCATACGTGACAGGGGGGATAGCAATCAGCCCCAGCATTTT. Amino acid sequence: CAIRDRGDSNQPQHF.

J is TRBJ2-1 and V is TRBV30; TRBD2 matches at 13 bases. This CDR3 has 14 residues. The V gene end was trimmed by 3 bases and the J gene end by 14 bases; junction bases not matched to a gene: 10. The germline V gene has CDR1 GTSNPN and CDR2 SVGIG (reference sequence). This CDR3 reads CAWRGGTSGKSKFF. CDR3 sequence (DNA): TGTGCCTGGAGAGGAGGGACTAGCGGGAAATCTAAGTTCTTC. The whole variable domain, remainder taken from reference TRBV30 and TRBJ2-1, is SQTIHQWPATLVQPVGSPLSLECTVEGTSNPNLYWYRQAAGRGLQLLFYSVGIGQISSEVPQNLSASRPQDRQFILSSKKLLLSDSGFYLCAWRGGTSGKSKFFGPGTRLTVL.

V is TRBV3-1 (or the pseudogene TRBV3-2) and J is TRBJ2-7; D not resolved. Germline-derived CDR1 and CDR2 are LGHDT and YNNKEL (reference sequence). V was shortened by 2 bases and J by 1 base, with 6 bases between the two germline ends. The CDR3 is 13 residues long. For the CDR3, the DNA is TGTGCCAGCAGCCAACACGGTTCCTACGAGCAGTACGTC. Amino acid sequence: CASSQHGSYEQYV.

V is TRBV5-1 and J is TRBJ2-6; 8 nucleotides match TRBD1. CDR3 length equals 18 residues. V dropped 4 bases and J dropped 0; count of bases not matched to a gene: 9. Germline assignment: CDR1 SGHRS and CDR2 YFSETQ. CDR3 sequence (DNA): TGCGCCAGCAGCATCCAGGGGGCGGGGAGCTCTGGGGCCAACGTCCTGACTTTC. It is translated as CASSIQGAGSSGANVLTF.

The rearrangement joins TRBV6-5 to TRBJ2-5; TRBD1 is a possible D gene (6 bases). Germline-derived CDR1 and CDR2 are MNHEY and SVGAGI. The V end was cut by 2 bases, the J end by 2 bases, with 12 bases between. The CDR3 extends over 15 amino acids. CDR3 in DNA: TGTGCCAGCAGTTACAGGACAGAACTACAAGAGACCCAGTACTTC. This codes for CASSYRTELQETQYF.

This rearrangement joins TRBV5-1 to TRBJ2-3; 14 bases are shared with TRBD2. Per germline, CDR1 SGHRS and CDR2 YFSETQ. Trimming removed 3 bases from V and 5 bases from J; junction bases left unmatched: 2. This CDR3 has 15 residues. This CDR3 reads CASSSGTSGGDTQYF. The DNA of the CDR3 is TGCGCCAGCAGCTCCGGGACTAGCGGGGGAGATACGCAGTATTTT. The full variable domain, in which reference TRBV5-1 and TRBJ2-3 provide the parts outside the CDR3, is KAGVTQTPRYLIKTRGQQVTLSCSPISGHRSVSWYQQTPGQGLQFLFEYFSETQRNKGNFPGRFSGRQFSNSRSEMNVSTLELGDSALYLCASSSGTSGGDTQYFGPGTRLTVL.

CDR3 loop: CAISGRGNTSGGGKSSYNEQFF. The CDR3 region has the DNA TGTGCCATCAGTGGTCGGGGTAATACTAGCGGGGGTGGTAAGAGCTCCTACAATGAGCAGTTCTTC. The genes are TRBV10-3 and TRBJ2-1; 11 bases agree with TRBD2. There are 22 residues in the CDR3. Germline values: CDR1 ENHRY, CDR2 SYGVKD. The V gene end was trimmed by 4 bases and the J gene end by 0 bases; junction bases not matched to a gene: 20.

The V and J genes are TRBV6-6 and TRBJ2-7, with TRBD1 matching 7 bases. The CDR3 loop spans 14 amino acids. Germline values: CDR1 MNHNY, CDR2 SVGAGI (reference sequence). V lost 8 bases to trimming and J lost 6 bases; unmatched junction nucleotides: 13. This CDR3 is CASGRGQRPPEQYF. The CDR3 DNA reads as TGTGCCAGCGGACGGGGACAGAGACCTCCCGAGCAGTACTTC.

V usage is TRBV7-2 and J usage is TRBJ2-1, with D possibly matching TRBD1 (6 bases). Trimming removed 0 bases at V and 10 bases at J, with 10 bases between. The length of the CDR3 is 13 residues. The germline V gene encodes CDR1 SGHTA and CDR2 FQGNSA. This CDR3 reads CASSLAATGEQFF. The CDR3 coding sequence is TGTGCCAGCAGCTTAGCGGCGACAGGAGAGCAGTTCTTC.

As concerns this clone: A junction end diverges from the germline sequence, so it may reflect a read error. The rearrangement links TRBV7-7 to TRBJ2-5, with TRBD1 matching 7 bases. The CDR3 contains 13 residues. CDR1 and CDR2 from the germline V gene are SSHAT and FNYEAQ (reference sequence). The CDR3 reads CASSLNRGETQYF. Written as DNA, the CDR3 is TGTGCTAGCAGCTTGAACAGGGGAGAGACCCAGTACTTC.

This rearrangement joins TRBV24-1 to TRBJ1-2; tentative D call: TRBD1 (5 bases). V gave up 3 bases and J gave up 4 bases, with 11 bases separating them. This CDR3 spans 14 amino acids. Germline V gives CDR1 KGHDR, CDR2 SFDVKD. The DNA of the CDR3 is TGTGCCACCAGTGATCCGGGACGGACCTATGGCTACACCTTC. This gives the protein CATSDPGRTYGYTF.

V gene TRBV5-1 combines with J gene TRBJ1-1, with 10 bases lining up with TRBD1. Germline values: CDR1 SGHRS, CDR2 YFSETQ. V shed 2 bases and J 5 bases; nucleotides not matched to a gene: 9. This CDR3 is built from 16 residues. The DNA of the CDR3 is TGCGCCAGCAGCTTTCAGAGAGGGGACAGGGGAACTGAAGCTTTCTTT. It encodes CASSFQRGDRGTEAFF.

The chain has TRBV19 and TRBJ1-5; D remains ambiguous. The CDR3 sequence is 12 residues long. The V end was cut by 8 bases, the J end by 1 base, with 6 bases between. Germline CDR1 and CDR2: LNHDA and SQIVND (reference sequence). CDR3 in amino acids: CASGLSNQPQHF. In nucleotides, the CDR3 is TGTGCCAGTGGCCTAAGCAATCAGCCCCAGCATTTT.

This clone was counted a single time. The chain links TRBV27 to TRBJ1-2, with D hard to call. The CDR3 runs to 15 residues. The V end was cut by 2 bases, the J end by 5 bases, with 15 bases between. Germline lookup yields CDR1 MNHEY and CDR2 SMNVEV (reference sequence). Written as DNA, the CDR3 is TGTGCCAGCAGTTTAAATTATGGGCCCCCTTATGGCTACACCTTC. It translates to CASSLNYGPPYGYTF.